The text below deals with one T cell receptor beta chain. Primers for the PCR totalled 60 Vbeta and 13 Jbeta. Some clones are missing from TCRdb's copy, which holds only in-frame ones; the method was immunoSEQ multiplex PCR. The data contain about 140,000 clones, approximately 80% of them singletons. This entry is derived from a study of cytomegalovirus exposure and HLA in healthy donors. This CDR3 has 16 residues. V was trimmed by 3 bases and J by 8 bases, leaving 22 bases between them. The germline V gene encodes CDR1 MDHEN and CDR2 SYDVKM. This TCR came from a male donor in good health and CMV-seronegative. Sequenced: PBMCs. The chain is built from TRBV28 and TRBJ1-2; D perhaps matches TRBD1 (6 bases). CDR3 sequence (DNA): TGTGCCAGCAGTTTTGGGGGGGGAATACAGGGATTGGGCTACACCTTC. Translation gives CASSFGGGIQGLGYTF.